These T cell receptor beta chains were read from a single sample in a study of control samples from healthy donors and cancer patients. Here immunoSEQ multiplex PCR was the method, and the copy in TCRdb shows in-frame clones only, minus some. The sample has tens of thousands of clones, around 93% seen once. Sequenced: PBMCs. All receptors come from a man aged 25-40 years with colorectal cancer. CDR3s leave out the opening cysteine and the closing phenylalanine or tryptophan.

J gene	V gene	CDR3 protein
TRBJ1-1	TRBV7-9	ASNLRGDTEAF
TRBJ2-3	TRBV30	AYLQDTQY
TRBJ1-5	TRBV6-1	ASSEAAGQGNQPQH
TRBJ1-1	TRBV2	ASRDRGDANTEAF
TRBJ2-6	TRBV5-6	ASSLKVTGANVLT
TRBJ1-2	TRBV5-6	ASSFGGLGYGYT
TRBJ1-4	TRBV5-5	ASSASLDSNEKLF
TRBJ2-1	TRBV18	ASSPSRSTETREQF
TRBJ2-1	TRBV12-3/TRBV12-4	ASSLVYNEQF
TRBJ2-2	TRBV5-1	ASSFTGNTGELF
TRBJ1-2	TRBV7-9	ASSGTNYGYT
TRBJ2-1	TRBV4-1	ASSPWVGGENEQF
TRBJ2-2	TRBV15	ATSIPHSNTGELF
TRBJ2-3	TRBV5-4	ASSLDRSARTDTQY
TRBJ2-6	TRBV10-3	AISAGTSGANVLT
TRBJ1-2	TRBV14	ASSQDQNYPSLLYGYT
TRBJ2-7	TRBV14	ASSQDRRWGGVHEQY
TRBJ2-3	TRBV25-1	ASTGTGDTQY
TRBJ2-1	TRBV24-1	ASSEGTGWYNEQF
TRBJ2-1	TRBV3-1/TRBV3-2	ASSQPSGGAFIDEQF
TRBJ2-1	TRBV9	ASSVGSGPYNEQF
TRBJ2-3	TRBV5-1	ASGRGGDSTDTQY
TRBJ1-1	TRBV18	ASSRTGGDTEAF
TRBJ1-2	TRBV2	ASSERDGYGYT
TRBJ2-1	TRBV13	ASRGTSGVEQF
TRBJ1-2	TRBV6-4	ASSDSNYRGPYGYT
TRBJ1-6	TRBV4-3	ASSQGEENSPLH
TRBJ2-1	TRBV19	ASSIVGGGNEQF